This T cell receptor beta chain was identified during a study of a mutant IDH1 vaccine in newly diagnosed glioma. Whole-study context: Patients received eight vaccinations in weeks 1, 3, 5, 7, 11, 15, 19, 23. Radiotherapy, temozolomide, or both had been given previously, and both were given to most.

Time point of the sample: week 11, during vaccination. Each vaccine dose was 300 ug of mutant IDH1 20-mer peptide, with topical imiquimod. On this clone itself: Its antigen remains unknown.

Trimming removed 1 base from V and 8 bases from J, with 8 bases in between. Per the germline V gene, CDR1 is SGHVS and CDR2 is FQNEAQ. The CDR3 spans 12 residues. Repertoires were generated with immunoSEQ multiplex PCR, while TCRdb's copy carries only in-frame clones and drops some. The profile shows around 62,000 clones, 89% of them singletons. Material: PBMCs, obtained from a glioma patient whose treatment included an IDH1 peptide vaccine. The chain combines TRBV7-8 with TRBJ1-1, with D maybe TRBD1 (5 bases). This receptor was obtained from a middle-aged man with glioma. The CDR3 is CASSLGDSEAFF. The CDR3 DNA is TGTGCCAGCAGCTTAGGAGACAGCGAAGCTTTCTTT.